The TCR beta chain under discussion was sequenced for a study of tumor-infiltrating lymphocytes in primary liver carcinoma. Across the study: Staged T1-T3 N0M0, the tumors had sizes that ranged from roughly 4.2 to 10 cm across.

Germline lookup yields CDR1 ENHRY and CDR2 SYGVKD. The CDR3 has 13 residues. Notes on this clonotype: Antigen: not known. A read error may produce the germline difference seen at one junction end.

Findings and limits, study-wide: Representation across all five tumor regions was limited to only about 7.5-25% of top clones.

The input was about 500 ng total RNA; TCR beta cDNA was made from it with a constant-region primer. What produced the TCR beta libraries was three nested multiplex PCR rounds using slightly modified ARM-PCR. The opening two PCR rounds, around 9 cycles each, paired TRBV1-TRBV30 forward primers with a C-beta reverse primer. TCRdb processed the multiplex PCR reads anew with MiXCR; each CDR3 protein has one entry. The sample shows approximately 190,000 distinct CDR3 sequences, 85% of them seen only once. Unsorted bulk tissue of about 18-32 mg yielded co-extracted RNA and DNA. This sequence originates from a middle-aged man with primary liver carcinoma and hepatitis B virus infection. The chain links TRBV10-3 to TRBJ1-1, with D possibly being TRBD1 (6 bases). Sequences were obtained from tumor tissue from primary liver carcinoma. CDR3 region: CPISQGKETEAFF. The CDR3 DNA reads TGTCCCATCAGCCAGGGGAAGGAAACTGAAGCTTTCTTT.